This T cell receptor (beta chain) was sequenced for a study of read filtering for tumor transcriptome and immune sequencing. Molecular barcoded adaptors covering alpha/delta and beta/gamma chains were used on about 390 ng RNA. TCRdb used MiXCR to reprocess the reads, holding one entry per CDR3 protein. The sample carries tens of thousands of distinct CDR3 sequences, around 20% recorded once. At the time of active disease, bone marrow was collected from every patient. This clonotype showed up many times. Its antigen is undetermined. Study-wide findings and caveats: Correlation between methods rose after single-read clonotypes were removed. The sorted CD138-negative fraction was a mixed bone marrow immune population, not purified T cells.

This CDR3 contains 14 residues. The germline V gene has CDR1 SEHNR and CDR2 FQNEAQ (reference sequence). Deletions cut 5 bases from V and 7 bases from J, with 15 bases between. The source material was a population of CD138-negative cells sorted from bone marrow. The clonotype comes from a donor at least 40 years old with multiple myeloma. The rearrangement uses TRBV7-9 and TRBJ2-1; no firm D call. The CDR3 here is CASSLRTLMNEQFF. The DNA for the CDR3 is TGTGCCAGCAGCCTACGGACCCTGATGAATGAGCAGTTCTTC.